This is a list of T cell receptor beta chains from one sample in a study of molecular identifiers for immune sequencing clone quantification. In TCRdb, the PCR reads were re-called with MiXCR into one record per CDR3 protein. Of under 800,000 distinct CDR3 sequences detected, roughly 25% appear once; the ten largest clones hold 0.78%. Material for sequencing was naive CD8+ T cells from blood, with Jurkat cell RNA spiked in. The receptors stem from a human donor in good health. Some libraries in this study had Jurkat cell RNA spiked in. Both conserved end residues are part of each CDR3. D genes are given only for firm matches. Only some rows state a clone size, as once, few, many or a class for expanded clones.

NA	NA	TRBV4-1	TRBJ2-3	CASSQSTTDTQYF	TGCGCCAGCAGCCAATCCACCACAGATACGCAGTATTTT
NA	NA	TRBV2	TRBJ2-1	CASTLGTTSYNEQFF	TGTGCCAGCACCCTCGGGACCACCTCCTACAATGAGCAGTTCTTC
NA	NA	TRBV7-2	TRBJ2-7	CAGSPIGRGYEQYF	TGTGCCGGCAGCCCCATCGGCAGGGGTTACGAGCAGTACTTC
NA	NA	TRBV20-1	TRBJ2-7	CSARDHVRSYEQYF	TGCAGTGCTAGAGATCATGTACGCTCCTACGAGCAGTACTTC
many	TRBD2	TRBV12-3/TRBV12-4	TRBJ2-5	CASSLGILAGGGETQYF	TGTGCCAGCAGTTTAGGGATTCTAGCGGGAGGCGGCGAGACCCAGTACTTC
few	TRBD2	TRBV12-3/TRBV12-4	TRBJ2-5	CASSLARGGSETQYF	TGTGCCAGCAGTTTAGCGCGGGGGGGCTCGGAGACCCAGTACTTC
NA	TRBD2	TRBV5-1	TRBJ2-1	CASSPGTSLEFF	TGCGCCAGCAGCCCGGGGACTAGCTTGGAGTTCTTC
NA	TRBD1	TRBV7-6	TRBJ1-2	CASSTTPGQDGFHGYTF	TGTGCCAGCAGCACCACCCCAGGACAGGACGGCTTTCATGGCTACACCTTC
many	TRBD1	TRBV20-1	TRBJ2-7	CSARKPGQGFEQYF	TGCAGTGCTAGGAAACCGGGACAGGGGTTCGAGCAGTACTTC
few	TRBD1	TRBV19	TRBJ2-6	CAGGQAAGANVLTF	TGTGCCGGGGGACAGGCCGCCGGGGCCAACGTCCTGACTTTC
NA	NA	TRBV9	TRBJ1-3	CASSVWTSGNTIYF	TGTGCCAGCAGCGTATGGACCTCTGGAAACACCATATATTTT
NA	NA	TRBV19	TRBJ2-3	CASSQTGRADTQYF	TGTGCCAGTAGTCAGACAGGGAGGGCAGATACGCAGTATTTT
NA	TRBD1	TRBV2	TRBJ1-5	CASSESQGAVRLGNQPQHF	TGTGCCAGCAGTGAATCCCAGGGGGCGGTAAGACTCGGGAATCAGCCCCAGCATTTT
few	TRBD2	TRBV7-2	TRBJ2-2	CASSLTSGRLNTGELFF	TGTGCCAGCAGCCTGACTAGCGGGAGGTTGAACACCGGGGAGCTGTTTTTT
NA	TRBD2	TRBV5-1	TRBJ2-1	CPRSAGPSGGVSSYNEQFF	TGCCCCCGCAGCGCCGGGCCTAGCGGGGGGGTGAGCTCCTACAATGAGCAGTTCTTC
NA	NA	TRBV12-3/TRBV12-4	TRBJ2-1	CASSLATGREQFF	TGTGCCAGCAGTTTAGCGACAGGACGTGAGCAGTTCTTC
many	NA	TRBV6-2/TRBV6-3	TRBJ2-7	CASSYRDNSYEQYF	TGTGCCAGCAGTTACCGGGACAACTCCTACGAGCAGTACTTC
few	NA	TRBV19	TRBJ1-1	CASSIMTAGDTEAFF	TGTGCCAGTAGTATCATGACAGCCGGGGACACTGAAGCTTTCTTT
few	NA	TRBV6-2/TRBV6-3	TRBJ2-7	CASSYAWLYEQYF	TGTGCCAGCAGTTACGCCTGGCTGTACGAGCAGTACTTC
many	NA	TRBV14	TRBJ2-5	CASSQVYGLQETQYF	TGTGCCAGCAGCCAAGTCTACGGGCTCCAAGAGACCCAGTACTTC
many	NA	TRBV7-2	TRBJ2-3	CASSREGPTTDTQYF	TGTGCCAGCAGCCGCGAGGGACCGACGACAGATACGCAGTATTTT
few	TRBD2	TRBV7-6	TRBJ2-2	CASSLGLAATHTGELFF	TGTGCCAGCAGCTTAGGACTAGCGGCCACCCACACCGGGGAGCTGTTTTTT
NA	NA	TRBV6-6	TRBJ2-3	CASRQIVRVVTDTQYF	TGTGCCAGCAGACAAATCGTTAGGGTTGTCACAGATACGCAGTATTTT
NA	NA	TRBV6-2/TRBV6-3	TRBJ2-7	CASRGSDSYWGGGIEQYF	TGTGCCAGCAGGGGGTCCGACTCATACTGGGGCGGGGGCATCGAGCAGTACTTC
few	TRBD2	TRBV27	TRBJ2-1	CASSFFASGGGYEQFF	TGTGCCAGCAGTTTCTTTGCTAGCGGGGGGGGGTATGAGCAGTTCTTC
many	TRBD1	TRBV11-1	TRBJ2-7	CASSDRSDRAYEQYF	TGTGCCAGCAGCGACCGCTCGGACAGGGCCTACGAGCAGTACTTC
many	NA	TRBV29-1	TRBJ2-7	CSVVGPADGREQYF	TGCAGCGTCGTGGGACCAGCGGATGGGCGCGAGCAGTACTTC
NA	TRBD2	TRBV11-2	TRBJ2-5	CASSLTAGQREESF	TGTGCCAGCAGCTTAACCGCGGGACAGCGGGAGGAGTCCTTC
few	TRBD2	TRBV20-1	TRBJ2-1	CSAIPRPIGGSDEQFF	TGCAGTGCTATACCAAGACCAATCGGCGGGAGCGATGAGCAGTTCTTC
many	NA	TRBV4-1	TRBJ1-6	CASSQGSSSYNSPLHF	TGCGCCAGCAGCCAAGGATCGAGCTCCTATAATTCACCCCTCCACTTT
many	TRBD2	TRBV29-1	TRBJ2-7	CSVEGGGSYEQYF	TGCAGCGTTGAAGGCGGGGGTTCCTACGAGCAGTACTTC
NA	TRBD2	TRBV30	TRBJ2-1	CAWSGRDVAGIISYNEQFF	TGTGCCTGGAGTGGCAGAGACGTAGCGGGAATAATCTCCTACAATGAGCAGTTCTTC
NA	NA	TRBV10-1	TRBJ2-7	CASSEKPWDEQYF	TGCGCCAGCAGTGAGAAGCCGTGGGACGAGCAGTACTTC
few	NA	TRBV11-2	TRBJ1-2	CASSLSAGGYEGGYTF	TGTGCCAGCAGCCTCTCGGCGGGGGGCTATGAGGGAGGCTACACCTTC
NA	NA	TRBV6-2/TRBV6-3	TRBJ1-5	CASSSPTPGGTQPQHF	TGTGCCAGCAGTTCCCCAACCCCGGGGGGTACCCAGCCCCAGCATTTT